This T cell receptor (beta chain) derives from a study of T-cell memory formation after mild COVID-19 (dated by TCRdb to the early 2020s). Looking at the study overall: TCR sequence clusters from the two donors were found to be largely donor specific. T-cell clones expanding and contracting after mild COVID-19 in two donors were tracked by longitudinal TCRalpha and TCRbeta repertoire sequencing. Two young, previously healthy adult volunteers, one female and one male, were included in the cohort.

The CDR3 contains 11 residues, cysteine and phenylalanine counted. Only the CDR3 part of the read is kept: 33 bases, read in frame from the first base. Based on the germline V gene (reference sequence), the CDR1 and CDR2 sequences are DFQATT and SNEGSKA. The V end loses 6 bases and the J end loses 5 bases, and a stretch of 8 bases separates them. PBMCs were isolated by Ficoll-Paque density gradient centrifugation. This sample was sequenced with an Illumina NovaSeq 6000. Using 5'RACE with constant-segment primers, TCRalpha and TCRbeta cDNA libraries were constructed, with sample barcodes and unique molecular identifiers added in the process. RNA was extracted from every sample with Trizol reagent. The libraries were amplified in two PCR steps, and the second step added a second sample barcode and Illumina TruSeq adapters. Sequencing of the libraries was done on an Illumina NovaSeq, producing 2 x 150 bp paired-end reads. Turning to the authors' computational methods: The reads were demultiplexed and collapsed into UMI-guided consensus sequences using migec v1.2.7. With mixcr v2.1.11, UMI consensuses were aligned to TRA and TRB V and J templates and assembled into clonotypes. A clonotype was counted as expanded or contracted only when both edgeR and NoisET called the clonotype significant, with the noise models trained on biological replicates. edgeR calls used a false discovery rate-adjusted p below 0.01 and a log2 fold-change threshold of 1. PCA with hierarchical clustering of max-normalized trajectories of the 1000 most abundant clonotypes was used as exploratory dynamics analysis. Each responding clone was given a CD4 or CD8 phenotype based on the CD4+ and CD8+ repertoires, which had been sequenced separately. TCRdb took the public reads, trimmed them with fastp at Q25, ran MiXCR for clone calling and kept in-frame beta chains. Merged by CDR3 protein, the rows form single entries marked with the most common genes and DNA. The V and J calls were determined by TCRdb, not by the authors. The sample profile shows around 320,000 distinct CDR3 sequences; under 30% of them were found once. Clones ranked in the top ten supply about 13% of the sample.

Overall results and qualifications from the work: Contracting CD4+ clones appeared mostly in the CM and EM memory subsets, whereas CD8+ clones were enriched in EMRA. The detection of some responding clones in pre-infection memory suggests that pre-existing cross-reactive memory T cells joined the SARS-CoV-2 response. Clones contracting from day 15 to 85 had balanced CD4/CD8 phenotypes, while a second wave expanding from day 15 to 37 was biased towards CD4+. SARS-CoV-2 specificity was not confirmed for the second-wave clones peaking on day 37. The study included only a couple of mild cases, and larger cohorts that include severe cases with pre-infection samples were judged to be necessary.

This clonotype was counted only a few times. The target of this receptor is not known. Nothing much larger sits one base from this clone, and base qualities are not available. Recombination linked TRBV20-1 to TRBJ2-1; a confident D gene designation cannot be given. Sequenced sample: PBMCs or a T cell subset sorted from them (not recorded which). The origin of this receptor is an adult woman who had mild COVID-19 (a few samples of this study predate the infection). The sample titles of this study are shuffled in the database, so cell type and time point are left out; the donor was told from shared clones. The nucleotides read TGCAGTGCCCACGGAAACAATGAGCAGTTCTTC. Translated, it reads CSAHGNNEQFF.